One and the same sample provided the 19 T cell receptor beta chains below, sequenced in a study of blood T cell repertoires in COVID-19. Sequencing was performed with immunoSEQ multiplex PCR; in TCRdb, only in-frame clones are kept and a portion is missing. The top ten hold 11% of the sample, which has around 280,000 clones, just under 90% seen once. Sequences were obtained from peripheral blood. These receptors were taken from a woman aged 30 to 39 with COVID-19, enrolled during active disease.

The rearrangement joins TRBV29-1 to TRBJ2-3, with a tentative D call TRBD2 (6 bases). Germline V lookup: CDR1 SQVTM, CDR2 ANQGSEA. This CDR3 comprises 13 residues. Trimming left V 4 bases short and J 0 bases short, with 8 bases between. The CDR3 sequence: CSVAGGSTDTQYF. The DNA of the CDR3 is TGCAGCGTTGCCGGGGGAAGCACAGATACGCAGTATTTT.

This chain links TRBV19 with TRBJ1-5; no reliable D call. This CDR3 has 14 residues. Trimming left V 7 bases short and J 3 bases short, with 13 bases between. The germline V gene has CDR1 LNHDA and CDR2 SQIVND (reference sequence). The CDR3 loop reads CASTGPTPNQPQHF. The CDR3, as DNA: TGTGCCAGTACTGGGCCGACCCCCAATCAGCCCCAGCATTTT.

The chain has TRBV15 and TRBJ1-5; possibly TRBD1 for D (6 bases). Trimming stripped 1 base from V and 3 bases from J, with 7 bases between. CDR1 LNHNV and CDR2 YYDKDF come from the germline V gene (reference sequence). This CDR3 contains 14 residues. CDR3 sequence reads: CATSRGQVNQPQHF. The DNA for the CDR3 is TGTGCCACCAGCAGAGGACAGGTCAATCAGCCCCAGCATTTT.

The rearrangement links TRBV6-1 to TRBJ1-1; D gene ambiguous. V was cut by 3 bases and J by 2 bases, with 10 bases left in between. CDR1 and CDR2 (germline): MNHNS, SASEGT. There are 14 residues in the CDR3. CDR3 sequence (DNA): TGTGCCAGCAGTGACGATTGGAGTAACACTGAAGCTTTCTTT. Residues: CASSDDWSNTEAFF.

This chain connects TRBV6-2 or TRBV6-3 to TRBJ1-2; 7 positions match TRBD1. V shed 7 bases and J 2 bases; nucleotides not matched to a gene: 7. The CDR3 contains 14 residues. Germline V gene sequence: CDR1 MNHEY, CDR2 SVGEGT. CDR3: CASTPQGGNYGYTF. CDR3 DNA sequence: TGTGCCAGCACCCCGCAGGGGGGAAACTATGGCTACACCTTC.

The J gene is TRBJ2-3, the V gene TRBV4-1; D is possibly TRBD1 (7 bases). Between the trimmed V and J ends, which lost 4 bases and 8 bases, there was a span of 13 bases. Germline CDR1 MGHRA, CDR2 YSYEKL. The CDR3 length is 13 residues. Here the CDR3 reads CASSPSQGGTQYF. The DNA for the CDR3 is TGCGCCAGCAGCCCATCGCAGGGGGGTACGCAGTATTTT.

V gene TRBV6-5 combines with J gene TRBJ2-1; 11 bases are shared with TRBD2. Germline V gene sequence: CDR1 MNHEY, CDR2 SVGAGI. The CDR3 has 16 amino acids. V gave up 2 bases and J gave up 2 bases; unmatched junction bases: 2. This chain's CDR3 is CASSYQGLAAYNEQFF. Here the CDR3 DNA reads TGTGCCAGCAGTTACCAGGGACTAGCGGCCTACAATGAGCAGTTCTTC.

The chain has TRBV5-6 and TRBJ2-7; 9 nucleotides line up with TRBD2. The CDR3 covers 14 residues. V shed 3 bases, J shed 2 bases, and the junction held 3 bases outside the gene matches. Germline V gene lookup returns CDR1 SGHDT and CDR2 YYEEEE. CDR3 loop: CASSSGLAAYEQYF. CDR3 coding DNA: TGTGCCAGCAGCTCGGGACTAGCAGCCTACGAGCAGTACTTC.

The rearrangement joins TRBV7-8 to TRBJ1-2; 7 bases match TRBD1. J was trimmed by 5 bases and V by 1 base; bases with no gene match: 10. The CDR3 runs to 16 residues. Germline V gives CDR1 SGHVS, CDR2 FQNEAQ. The CDR3 sequence: CASSLGGPGQPYGYTF. CDR3 nucleotide sequence: TGTGCCAGCAGCTTAGGGGGCCCGGGACAGCCGTATGGCTACACCTTC.

V gene TRBV5-1 combines with J gene TRBJ2-2, with D possibly being TRBD2 (6 bases). Germline CDR1 reads SGHRS; CDR2 reads YFSETQ. The CDR3 length is 15 residues. V shed 0 bases and J shed 6 bases, with 12 bases lying between them. This CDR3 is CASSLVRGGAGELFF. The CDR3 coding sequence is TGCGCCAGCAGCTTGGTGAGAGGCGGGGCCGGGGAGCTGTTTTTT.

This chain links TRBV5-1 with TRBJ1-1; 8 bases are a match to TRBD1. The V segment lost 5 bases and the J segment 1 base; nucleotides outside the gene matches: 1. The CDR3 spans 13 residues. CDR1 SGHRS and CDR2 YFSETQ come from the germline V gene. The chain's CDR3 is CASRGQENTEAFF. CDR3 nucleotides: TGCGCCAGCAGGGGACAGGAGAACACTGAAGCTTTCTTT. Together with reference TRBV5-1 and TRBJ1-1, the CDR3 gives the full variable domain: KAGVTQTPRYLIKTRGQQVTLSCSPISGHRSVSWYQQTPGQGLQFLFEYFSETQRNKGNFPGRFSGRQFSNSRSEMNVSTLELGDSALYLCASRGQENTEAFFGQGTRLTVV.

The chain joins TRBV27 to TRBJ2-3, with 7 bases aligning to TRBD2. The V gene end was trimmed by 5 bases and the J gene end by 4 bases; junction bases not matched to a gene: 6. Germline V gene data show CDR1 as MNHEY and CDR2 as SMNVEV (reference sequence). The CDR3 is made up of 14 amino acids. The CDR3 is CASSPGLVPDTQYF. The CDR3 bases are TGTGCCAGCAGTCCCGGACTAGTCCCAGATACGCAGTATTTT.

The V and J genes are TRBV5-1 and TRBJ2-1; 10 bases fit TRBD2. V shed 5 bases and J 4 bases; nucleotides not matched to a gene: 9. The CDR3 has 16 residues. The germline V gene has CDR1 SGHRS and CDR2 YFSETQ. CDR3 sequence reads: CASSGRLAGVYNEQFF. Written as DNA, the CDR3 is TGCGCCAGCAGTGGTCGTCTAGCGGGGGTATACAATGAGCAGTTCTTC.

The CDR3 sequence: CASSLLQGAGQPQHF. The CDR3 nucleotides are TGTGCCAGCAGTTTACTACAGGGGGCAGGTCAGCCCCAGCATTTT. The chain couples TRBV28 to TRBJ1-5; the match to TRBD1 covers 9 bases. Per germline, CDR1 MDHEN and CDR2 SYDVKM. V was clipped by 2 bases and J by 6 bases; unmatched bases: 5. This CDR3 is built from 15 residues.

The chain employs TRBV7-6 and TRBJ1-1; D unclear. V was clipped by 3 bases and J by 5 bases, with 16 bases between them. Germline CDR1 reads SGHVS; CDR2 reads FNYEAQ. The CDR3 is 15 residues long. The CDR3 sequence is CASSFGPRGQTEAFF. The CDR3 DNA sequence: TGTGCCAGCAGCTTTGGACCTCGGGGTCAAACTGAAGCTTTCTTT. The entire variable domain, with the rest obtained from reference TRBV7-6 and TRBJ1-1, is as follows: GAGVSQSPRYKVTKRGQDVALRCDPISGHVSLYWYRQALGQGPEFLTYFNYEAQQDKSGLPNDRFSAERPEGSISTLTIQRTEQRDSAMYRCASSFGPRGQTEAFFGQGTRLTVV.

The chain employs TRBV6-2 or TRBV6-3 and TRBJ1-6; TRBD1 is a possible D gene (5 bases). CDR3 length: 14 residues. The germline CDR1 and CDR2 sequences are MNHEY and SVGEGT. V gave up 6 bases and J gave up 9 bases, with 15 bases separating them. CDR3 loop: CASSPQGRGSPLHF. CDR3 DNA sequence: TGTGCCAGCAGCCCCCAGGGAAGAGGTTCACCCCTCCACTTT.

The chain joins TRBV15 to TRBJ1-1; D is possibly TRBD1 (5 bases). The germline CDR1 and CDR2 sequences are LNHNV and YYDKDF (reference sequence). This CDR3 has 15 residues. Trimming pared 1 base from V and 3 bases from J, leaving 12 bases between. As DNA, the CDR3 is TGTGCCACCAGCAGAGTTATCTCGGGGGACACTGAAGCTTTCTTT. This translates into CATSRVISGDTEAFF.

This chain connects TRBV4-1 to TRBJ2-1, with D perhaps matching TRBD2 (6 bases). V lost 1 base and J lost 6, with 13 bases in between. The germline CDR1 and CDR2 sequences are MGHRA and YSYEKL. The CDR3 has 15 amino acids. In nucleotides, the CDR3 is TGCGCCAGCAGCCAAGCCGGGGGTCCTGGCAATGAGCAGTTCTTC. It is translated as CASSQAGGPGNEQFF.

The chain joins TRBV12-3 or TRBV12-4 to TRBJ1-2, with D possibly matching TRBD1 (5 bases). The CDR3 contains 13 residues. V was shortened by 6 bases and J by 4 bases, with 12 bases between the two germline ends. DNA of the CDR3: TGTGCCAGCAGGTGGGGCGCCGGCTATGGCTACACCTTC. It encodes CASRWGAGYGYTF.